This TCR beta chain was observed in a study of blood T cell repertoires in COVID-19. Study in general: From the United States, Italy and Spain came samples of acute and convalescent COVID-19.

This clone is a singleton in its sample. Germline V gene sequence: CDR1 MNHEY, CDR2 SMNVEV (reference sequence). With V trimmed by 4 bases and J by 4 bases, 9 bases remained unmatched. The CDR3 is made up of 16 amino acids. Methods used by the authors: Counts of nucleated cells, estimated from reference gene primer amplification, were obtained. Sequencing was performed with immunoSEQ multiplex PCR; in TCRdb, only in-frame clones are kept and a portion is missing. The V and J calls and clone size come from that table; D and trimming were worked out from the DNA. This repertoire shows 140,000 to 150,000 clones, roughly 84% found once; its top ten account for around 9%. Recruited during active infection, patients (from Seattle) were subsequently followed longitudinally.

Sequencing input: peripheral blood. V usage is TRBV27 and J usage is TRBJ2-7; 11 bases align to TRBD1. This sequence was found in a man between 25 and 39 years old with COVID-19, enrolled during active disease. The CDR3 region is CASSSSDRGLVYEQYF. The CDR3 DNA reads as TGTGCCAGCAGTTCCTCGGACAGGGGGCTTGTATACGAGCAGTACTTC.